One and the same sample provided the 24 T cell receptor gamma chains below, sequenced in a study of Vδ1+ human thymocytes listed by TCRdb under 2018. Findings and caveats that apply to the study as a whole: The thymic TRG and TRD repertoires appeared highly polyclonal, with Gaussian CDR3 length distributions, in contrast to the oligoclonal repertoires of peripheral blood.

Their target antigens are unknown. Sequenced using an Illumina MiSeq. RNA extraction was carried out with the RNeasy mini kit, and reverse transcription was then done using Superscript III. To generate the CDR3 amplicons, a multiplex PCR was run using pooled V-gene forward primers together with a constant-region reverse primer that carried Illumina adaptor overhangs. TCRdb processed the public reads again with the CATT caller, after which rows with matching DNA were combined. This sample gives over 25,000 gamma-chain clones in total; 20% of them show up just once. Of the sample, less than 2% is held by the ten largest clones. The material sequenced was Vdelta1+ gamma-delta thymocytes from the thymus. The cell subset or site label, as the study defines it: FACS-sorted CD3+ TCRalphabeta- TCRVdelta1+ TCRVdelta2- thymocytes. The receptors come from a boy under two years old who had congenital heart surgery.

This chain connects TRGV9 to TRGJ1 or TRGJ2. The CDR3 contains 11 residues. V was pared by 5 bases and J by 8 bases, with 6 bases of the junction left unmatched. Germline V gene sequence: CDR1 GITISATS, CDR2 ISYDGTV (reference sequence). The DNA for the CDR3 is TGTGCCTTGTGGGCGGCTAATAAGAAACTCTTT. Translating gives CALWAANKKLF.

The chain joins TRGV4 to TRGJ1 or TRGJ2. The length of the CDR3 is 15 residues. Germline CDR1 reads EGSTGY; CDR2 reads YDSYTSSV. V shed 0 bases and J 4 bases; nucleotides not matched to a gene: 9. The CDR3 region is CATWDGRSEYYKKLF. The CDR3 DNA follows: TGTGCCACCTGGGATGGGCGGAGTGAATATTATAAGAAACTCTTT.

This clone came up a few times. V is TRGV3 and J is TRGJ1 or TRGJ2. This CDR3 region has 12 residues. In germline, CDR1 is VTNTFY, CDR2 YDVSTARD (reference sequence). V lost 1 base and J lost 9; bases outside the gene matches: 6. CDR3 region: CATWDSPGKKLF. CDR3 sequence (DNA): TGTGCCACCTGGGACAGCCCAGGTAAGAAACTCTTT.

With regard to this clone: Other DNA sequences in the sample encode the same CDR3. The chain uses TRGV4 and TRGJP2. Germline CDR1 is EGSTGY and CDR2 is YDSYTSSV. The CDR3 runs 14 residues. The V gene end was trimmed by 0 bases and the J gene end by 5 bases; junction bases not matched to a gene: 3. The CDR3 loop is CATWDGRSDWIKTF. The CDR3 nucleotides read TGTGCCACCTGGGATGGGCGCAGTGATTGGATCAAGACGTTT.

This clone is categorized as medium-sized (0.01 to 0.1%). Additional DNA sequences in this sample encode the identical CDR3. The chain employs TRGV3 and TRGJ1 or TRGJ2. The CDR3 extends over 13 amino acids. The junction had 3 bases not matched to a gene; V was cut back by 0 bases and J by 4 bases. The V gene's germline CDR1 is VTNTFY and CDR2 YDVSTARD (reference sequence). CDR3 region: CATWDRHYYKKLF. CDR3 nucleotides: TGTGCCACCTGGGACAGGCACTATTATAAGAAACTCTTT.

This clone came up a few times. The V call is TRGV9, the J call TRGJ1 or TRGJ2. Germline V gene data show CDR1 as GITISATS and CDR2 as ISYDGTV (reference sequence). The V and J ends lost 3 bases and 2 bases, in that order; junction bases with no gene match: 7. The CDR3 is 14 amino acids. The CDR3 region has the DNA TGTGCCTTGTGGGAGCCTAGGGATTATTATAAGAAACTCTTT. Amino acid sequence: CALWEPRDYYKKLF.

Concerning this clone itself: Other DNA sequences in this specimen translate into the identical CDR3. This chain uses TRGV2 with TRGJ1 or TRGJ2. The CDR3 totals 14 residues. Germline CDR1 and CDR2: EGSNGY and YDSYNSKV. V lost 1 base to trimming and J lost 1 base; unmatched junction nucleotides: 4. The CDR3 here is CATWDGTNYYKKLF. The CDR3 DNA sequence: TGTGCCACCTGGGACGGAACAAATTATTATAAGAAACTCTTT.

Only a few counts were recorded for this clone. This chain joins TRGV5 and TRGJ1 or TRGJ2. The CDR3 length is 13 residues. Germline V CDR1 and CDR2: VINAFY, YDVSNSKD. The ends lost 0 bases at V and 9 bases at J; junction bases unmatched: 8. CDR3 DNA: TGTGCCACCTGGGACAGGCCGAGGGTTAAGAAACTCTTT. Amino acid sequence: CATWDRPRVKKLF.

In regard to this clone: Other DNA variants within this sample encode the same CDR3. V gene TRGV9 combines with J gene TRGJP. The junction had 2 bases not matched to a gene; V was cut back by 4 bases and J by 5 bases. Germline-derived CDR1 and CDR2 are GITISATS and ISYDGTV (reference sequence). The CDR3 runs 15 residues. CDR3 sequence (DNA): TGTGCCTTGTGGGAAGAAGAGTTGGGCAAAAAAATCAAGGTATTT. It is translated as CALWEEELGKKIKVF.

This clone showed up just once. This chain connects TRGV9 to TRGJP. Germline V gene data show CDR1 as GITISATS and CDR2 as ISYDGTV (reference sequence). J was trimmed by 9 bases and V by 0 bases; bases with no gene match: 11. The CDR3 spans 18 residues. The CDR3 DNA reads TGTGCCTTGTGGGAGGTGCTAATGCCGAGGTTGGGCAAAAAAATCAAGGTATTT. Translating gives CALWEVLMPRLGKKIKVF.

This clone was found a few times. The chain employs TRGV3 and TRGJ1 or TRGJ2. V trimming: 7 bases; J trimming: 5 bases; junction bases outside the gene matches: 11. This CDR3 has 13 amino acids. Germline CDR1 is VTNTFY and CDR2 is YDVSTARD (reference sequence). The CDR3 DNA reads TGTGCCACCTGTGCCCCGGTGGATTATAAGAAACTCTTT. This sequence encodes CATCAPVDYKKLF.

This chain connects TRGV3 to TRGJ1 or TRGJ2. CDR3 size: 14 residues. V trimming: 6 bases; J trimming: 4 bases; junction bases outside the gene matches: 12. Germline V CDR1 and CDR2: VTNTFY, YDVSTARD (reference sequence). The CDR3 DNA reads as TGTGCCACCTGGACCAGGCCGGGGTATTATAAGAAACTCTTT. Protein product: CATWTRPGYYKKLF.

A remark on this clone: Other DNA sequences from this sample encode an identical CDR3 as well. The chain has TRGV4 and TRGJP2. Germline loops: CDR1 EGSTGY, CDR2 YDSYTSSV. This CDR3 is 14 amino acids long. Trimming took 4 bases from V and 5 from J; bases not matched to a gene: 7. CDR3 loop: CATWDGPSDWIKTF. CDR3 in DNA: TGTGCCACCTGGGACGGGCCAAGTGATTGGATCAAGACGTTT.

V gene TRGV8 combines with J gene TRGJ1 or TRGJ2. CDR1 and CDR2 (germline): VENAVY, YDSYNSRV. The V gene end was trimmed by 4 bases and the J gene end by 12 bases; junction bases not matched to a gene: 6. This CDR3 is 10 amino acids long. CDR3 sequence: CATWDLAKLF. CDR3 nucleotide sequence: TGTGCCACCTGGGACTTGGCGAAACTCTTT.

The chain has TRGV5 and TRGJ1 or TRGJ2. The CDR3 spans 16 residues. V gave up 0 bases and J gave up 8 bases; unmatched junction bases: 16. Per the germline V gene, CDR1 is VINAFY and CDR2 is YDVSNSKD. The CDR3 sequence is CATWDRRFPPLNKKLF. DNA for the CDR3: TGTGCCACCTGGGACAGGCGATTTCCCCCTTTGAATAAGAAACTCTTT.

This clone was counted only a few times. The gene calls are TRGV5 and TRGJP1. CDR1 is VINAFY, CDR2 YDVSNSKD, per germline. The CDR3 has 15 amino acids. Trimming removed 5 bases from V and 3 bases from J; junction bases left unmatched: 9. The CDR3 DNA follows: TGTGCCACCTGGGTGCAATATCCCACTGGTTGGTTCAAGATATTT. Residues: CATWVQYPTGWFKIF.

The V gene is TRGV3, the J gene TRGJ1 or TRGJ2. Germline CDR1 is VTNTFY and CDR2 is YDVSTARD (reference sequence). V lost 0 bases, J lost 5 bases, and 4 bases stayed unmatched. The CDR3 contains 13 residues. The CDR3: CATWDRQHYKKLF. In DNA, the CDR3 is TGTGCCACCTGGGACAGGCAGCATTATAAGAAACTCTTT.

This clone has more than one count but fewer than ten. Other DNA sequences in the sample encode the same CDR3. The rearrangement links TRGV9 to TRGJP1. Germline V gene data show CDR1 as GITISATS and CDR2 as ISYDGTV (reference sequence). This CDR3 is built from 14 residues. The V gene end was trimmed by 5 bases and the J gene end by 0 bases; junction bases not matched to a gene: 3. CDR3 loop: CALWGYTTGWFKIF. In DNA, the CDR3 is TGTGCCTTGTGGGGATATACCACTGGTTGGTTCAAGATATTT.

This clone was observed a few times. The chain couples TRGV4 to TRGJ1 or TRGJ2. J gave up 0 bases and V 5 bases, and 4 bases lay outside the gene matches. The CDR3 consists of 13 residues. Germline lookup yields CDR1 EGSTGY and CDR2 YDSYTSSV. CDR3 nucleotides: TGTGCCACCTGGGCGTCGAATTATTATAAGAAACTCTTT. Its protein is CATWASNYYKKLF.

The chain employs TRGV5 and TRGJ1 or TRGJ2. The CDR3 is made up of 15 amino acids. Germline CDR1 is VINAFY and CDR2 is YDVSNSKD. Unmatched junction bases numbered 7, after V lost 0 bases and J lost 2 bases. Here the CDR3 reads CATWDRPQDYYKKLF. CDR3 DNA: TGTGCCACCTGGGACAGGCCTCAGGATTATTATAAGAAACTCTTT.

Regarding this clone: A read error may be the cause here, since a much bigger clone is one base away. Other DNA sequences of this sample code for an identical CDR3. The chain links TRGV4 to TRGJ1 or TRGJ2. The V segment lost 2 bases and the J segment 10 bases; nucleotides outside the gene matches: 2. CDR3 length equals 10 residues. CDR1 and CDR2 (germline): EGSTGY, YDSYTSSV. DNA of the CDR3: TGTGCCACCTGGGATGTAAAGAAACTCTTT. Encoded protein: CATWDVKKLF.

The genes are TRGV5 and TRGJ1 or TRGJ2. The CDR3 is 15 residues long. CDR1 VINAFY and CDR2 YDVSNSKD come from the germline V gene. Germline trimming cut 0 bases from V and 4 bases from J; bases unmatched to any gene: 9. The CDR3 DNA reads TGTGCCACCTGGGACAGGCGATTGGGGTATTATAAGAAACTCTTT. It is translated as CATWDRRLGYYKKLF.

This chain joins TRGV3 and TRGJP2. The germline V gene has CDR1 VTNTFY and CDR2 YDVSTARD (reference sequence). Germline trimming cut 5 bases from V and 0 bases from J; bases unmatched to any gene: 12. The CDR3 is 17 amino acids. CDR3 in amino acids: CATWVTTPYSSDWIKTF. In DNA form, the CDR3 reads TGTGCCACCTGGGTCACAACCCCATATAGTAGTGATTGGATCAAGACGTTT.

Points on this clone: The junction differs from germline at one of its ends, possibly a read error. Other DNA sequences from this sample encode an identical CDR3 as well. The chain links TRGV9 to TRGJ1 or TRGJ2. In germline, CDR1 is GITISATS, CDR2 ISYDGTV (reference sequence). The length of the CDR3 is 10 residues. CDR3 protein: CALWEYKKLF. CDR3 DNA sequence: TGTGCCCTGTGGGAGTATAAGAAACTCTTT.